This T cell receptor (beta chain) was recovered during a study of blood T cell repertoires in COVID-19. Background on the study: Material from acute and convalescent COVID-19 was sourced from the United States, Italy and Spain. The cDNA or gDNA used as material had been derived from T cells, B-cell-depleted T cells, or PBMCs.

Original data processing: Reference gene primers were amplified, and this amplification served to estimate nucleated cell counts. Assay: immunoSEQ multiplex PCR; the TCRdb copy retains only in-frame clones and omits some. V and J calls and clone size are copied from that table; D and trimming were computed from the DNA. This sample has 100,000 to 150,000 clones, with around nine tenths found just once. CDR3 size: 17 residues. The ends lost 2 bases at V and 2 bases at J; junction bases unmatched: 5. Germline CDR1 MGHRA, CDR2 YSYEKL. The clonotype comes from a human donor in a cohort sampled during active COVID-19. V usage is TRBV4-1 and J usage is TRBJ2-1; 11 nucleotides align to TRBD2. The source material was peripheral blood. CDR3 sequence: CASSQSFSGGAYNEQFF. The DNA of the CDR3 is TGCGCCAGCAGCCAAAGCTTTAGCGGGGGGGCCTACAATGAGCAGTTCTTC.